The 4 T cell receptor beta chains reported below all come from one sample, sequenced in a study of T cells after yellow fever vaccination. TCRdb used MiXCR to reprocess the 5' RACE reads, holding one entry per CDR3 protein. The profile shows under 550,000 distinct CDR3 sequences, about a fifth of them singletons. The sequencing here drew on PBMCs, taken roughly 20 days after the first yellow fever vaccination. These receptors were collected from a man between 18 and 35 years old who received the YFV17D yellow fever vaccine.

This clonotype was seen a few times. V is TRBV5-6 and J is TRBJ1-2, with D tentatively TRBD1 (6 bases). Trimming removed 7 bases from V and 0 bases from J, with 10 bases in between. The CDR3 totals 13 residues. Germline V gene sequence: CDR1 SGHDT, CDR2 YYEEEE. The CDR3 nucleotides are TGTGCCAGCCGGGACACCACTAACTATGGCTACACCTTC. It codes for CASRDTTNYGYTF.

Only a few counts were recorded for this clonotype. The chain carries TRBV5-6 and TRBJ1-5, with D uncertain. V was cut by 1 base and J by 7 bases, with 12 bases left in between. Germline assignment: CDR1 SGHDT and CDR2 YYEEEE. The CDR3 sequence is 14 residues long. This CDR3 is CASSLFGFGQPQHF. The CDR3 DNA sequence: TGTGCCAGCAGCTTGTTTGGGTTTGGGCAGCCCCAGCATTTT. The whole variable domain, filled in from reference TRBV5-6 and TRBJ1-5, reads DAGVTQSPTHLIKTRGQQVTLRCSPKSGHDTVSWYQQALGQGPQFIFQYYEEEERQRGNFPDRFSGHQFPNYSSELNVNALLLGDSALYLCASSLFGFGQPQHFGDGTRLSIL.

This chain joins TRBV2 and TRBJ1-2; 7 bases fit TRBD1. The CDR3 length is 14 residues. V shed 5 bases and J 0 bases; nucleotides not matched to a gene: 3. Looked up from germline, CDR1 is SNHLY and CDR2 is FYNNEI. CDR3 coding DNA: TGTGCCAGCAGTCGGGACAGAGCTAACTATGGCTACACCTTC. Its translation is CASSRDRANYGYTF.

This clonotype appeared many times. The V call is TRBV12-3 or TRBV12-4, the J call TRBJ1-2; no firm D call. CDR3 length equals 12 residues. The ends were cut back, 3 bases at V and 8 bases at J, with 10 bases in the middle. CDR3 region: CASSLQVGGYTF. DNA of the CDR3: TGTGCCAGCAGTTTGCAGGTCGGGGGCTACACCTTC.